This T cell receptor (beta chain) derives from a study of preoperative IRX-2 immunotherapy in early breast cancer. Assay used: immunoSEQ multiplex PCR; TCRdb lists only in-frame clones, some missing. The sample records fewer than 3,500 clones, approximately 69% being singletons. Regarding treatment: preoperative locoregional IRX-2 cytokine immunotherapy. This CDR3 contains 14 residues. V lost 11 bases, J lost 4 bases, and 8 bases stayed unmatched. The germline gives CDR1 MNHEY, CDR2 SMNVEV (reference sequence). The sequence was collected from a human donor with breast cancer. The specimen was tumor tissue, collected before IRX-2 immunotherapy. This chain joins TRBV27 and TRBJ2-3, with 11 bases that match TRBD2. Here the CDR3 DNA reads TGTGCCGTTTTAGCGGGGGGGCCGCCAGATACGCAGTATTTT. Protein: CAVLAGGPPDTQYF.